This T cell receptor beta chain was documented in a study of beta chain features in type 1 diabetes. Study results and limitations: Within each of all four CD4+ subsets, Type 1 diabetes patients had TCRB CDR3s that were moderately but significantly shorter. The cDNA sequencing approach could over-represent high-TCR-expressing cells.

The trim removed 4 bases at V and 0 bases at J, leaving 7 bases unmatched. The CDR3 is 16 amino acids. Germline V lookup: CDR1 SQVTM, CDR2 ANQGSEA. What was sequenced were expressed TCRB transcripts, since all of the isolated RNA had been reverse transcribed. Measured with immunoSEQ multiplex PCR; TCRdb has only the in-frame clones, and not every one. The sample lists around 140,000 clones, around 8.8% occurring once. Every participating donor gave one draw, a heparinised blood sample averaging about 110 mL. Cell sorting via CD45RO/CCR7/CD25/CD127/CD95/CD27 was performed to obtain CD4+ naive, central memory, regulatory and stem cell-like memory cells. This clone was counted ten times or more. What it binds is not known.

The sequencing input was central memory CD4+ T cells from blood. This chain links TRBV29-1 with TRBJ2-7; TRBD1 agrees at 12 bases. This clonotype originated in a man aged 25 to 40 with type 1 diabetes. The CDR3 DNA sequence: TGCAGCGTTGCGAAGGGGACAGGGGGCCTCTCCTACGAGCAGTACTTC. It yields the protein CSVAKGTGGLSYEQYF.